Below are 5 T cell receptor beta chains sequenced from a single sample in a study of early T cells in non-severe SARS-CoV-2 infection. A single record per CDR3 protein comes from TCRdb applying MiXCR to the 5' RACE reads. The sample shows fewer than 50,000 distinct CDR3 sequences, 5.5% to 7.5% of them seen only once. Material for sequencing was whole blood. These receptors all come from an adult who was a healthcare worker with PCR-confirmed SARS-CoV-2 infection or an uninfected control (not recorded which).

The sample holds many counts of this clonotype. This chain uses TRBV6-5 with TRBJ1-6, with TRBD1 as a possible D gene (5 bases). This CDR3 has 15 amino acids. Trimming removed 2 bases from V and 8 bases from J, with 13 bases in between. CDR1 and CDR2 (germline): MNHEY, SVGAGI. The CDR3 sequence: CASSYGAGKHSPLHF. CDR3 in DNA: TGTGCCAGCAGTTACGGGGCGGGGAAGCATTCACCCCTCCACTTT.

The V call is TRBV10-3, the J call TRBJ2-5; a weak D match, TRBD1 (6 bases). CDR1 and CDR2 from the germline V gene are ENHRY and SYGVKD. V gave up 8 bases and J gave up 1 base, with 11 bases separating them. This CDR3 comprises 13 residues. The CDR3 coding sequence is TGTGCCATCGGCCGGGACATCCAAGAGACCCAGTACTTC. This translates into CAIGRDIQETQYF.

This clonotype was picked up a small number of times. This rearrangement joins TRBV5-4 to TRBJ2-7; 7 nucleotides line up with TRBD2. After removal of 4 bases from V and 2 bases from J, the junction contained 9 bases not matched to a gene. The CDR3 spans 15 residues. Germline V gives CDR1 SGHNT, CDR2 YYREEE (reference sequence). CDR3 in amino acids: CASSIGRSGPYEQYF. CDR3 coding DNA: TGTGCCAGCAGCATTGGGCGTAGCGGGCCCTACGAGCAGTACTTC. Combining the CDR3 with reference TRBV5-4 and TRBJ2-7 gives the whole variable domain ETGVTQSPTHLIKTRGQQVTLRCSSQSGHNTVSWYQQALGQGPQFIFQYYREEENGRGNFPPRFSGLQFPNYSSELNVNALELDDSALYLCASSIGRSGPYEQYFGPGTRLTVT.

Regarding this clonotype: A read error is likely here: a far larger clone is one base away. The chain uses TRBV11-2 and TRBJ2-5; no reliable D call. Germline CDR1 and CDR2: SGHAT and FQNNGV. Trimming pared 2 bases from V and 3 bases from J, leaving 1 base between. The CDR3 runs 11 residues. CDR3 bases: TGTGCCAGCAGCTTAAAAGAGACCCAGTACTTC. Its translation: CASSLKETQYF. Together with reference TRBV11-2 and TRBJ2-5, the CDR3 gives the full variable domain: EAGVAQSPRYKIIEKRQSVAFWCNPISGHATLYWYQQILGQGPKLLIQFQNNGVVDDSQLPKDRFSAERLKGVDSTLKIQPAKLEDSAVYLCASSLKETQYFGPGTRLLVL.

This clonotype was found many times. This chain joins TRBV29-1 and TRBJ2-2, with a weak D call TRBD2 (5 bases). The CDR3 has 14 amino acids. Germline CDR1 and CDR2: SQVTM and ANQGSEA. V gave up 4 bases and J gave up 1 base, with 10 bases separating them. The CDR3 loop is CSVVGGGNTGELFF. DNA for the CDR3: TGCAGCGTTGTTGGTGGAGGGAACACCGGGGAGCTGTTTTTT.